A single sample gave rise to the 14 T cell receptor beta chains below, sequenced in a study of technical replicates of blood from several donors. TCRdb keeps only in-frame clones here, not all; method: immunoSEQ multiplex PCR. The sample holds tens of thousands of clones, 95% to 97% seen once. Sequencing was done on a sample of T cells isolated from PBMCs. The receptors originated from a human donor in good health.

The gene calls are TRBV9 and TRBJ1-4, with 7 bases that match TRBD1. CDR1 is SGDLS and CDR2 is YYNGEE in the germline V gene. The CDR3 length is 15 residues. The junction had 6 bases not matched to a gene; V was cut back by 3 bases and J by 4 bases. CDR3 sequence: CASSERTGFNEKLFF. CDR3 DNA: TGTGCCAGCAGCGAGCGGACAGGTTTTAATGAAAAACTGTTTTTT.

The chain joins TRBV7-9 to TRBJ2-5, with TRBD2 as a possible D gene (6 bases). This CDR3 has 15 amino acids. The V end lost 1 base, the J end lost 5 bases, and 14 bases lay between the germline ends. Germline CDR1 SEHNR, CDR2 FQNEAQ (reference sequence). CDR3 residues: CASSLVGGVGETQYF. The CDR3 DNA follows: TGTGCCAGCAGCTTAGTAGGAGGGGTTGGCGAGACCCAGTACTTC.

CDR3 sequence (DNA): TGTGCCAGCAGTTATTTCAGGGGGAAAGAGGGCTACACCTTC. Protein: CASSYFRGKEGYTF. The chain employs TRBV6-5 and TRBJ1-2, with 7 bases matching TRBD1. Germline loops: CDR1 MNHEY, CDR2 SVGAGI. The CDR3 has 14 amino acids. V gave up 3 bases and J gave up 8 bases; unmatched junction bases: 9.

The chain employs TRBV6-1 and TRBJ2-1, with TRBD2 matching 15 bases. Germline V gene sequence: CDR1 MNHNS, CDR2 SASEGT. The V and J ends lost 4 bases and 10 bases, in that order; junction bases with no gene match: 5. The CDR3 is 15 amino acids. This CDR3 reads CASSGGLAGGREQFF. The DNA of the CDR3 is TGTGCCAGCAGTGGGGGACTAGCGGGGGGTCGGGAGCAGTTCTTC.

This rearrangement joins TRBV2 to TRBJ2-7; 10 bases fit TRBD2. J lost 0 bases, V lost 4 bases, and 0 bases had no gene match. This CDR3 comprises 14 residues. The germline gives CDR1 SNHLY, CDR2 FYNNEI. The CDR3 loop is CASSVAGGSYEQYF. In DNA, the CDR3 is TGTGCCAGCAGTGTAGCGGGAGGCTCCTACGAGCAGTACTTC.

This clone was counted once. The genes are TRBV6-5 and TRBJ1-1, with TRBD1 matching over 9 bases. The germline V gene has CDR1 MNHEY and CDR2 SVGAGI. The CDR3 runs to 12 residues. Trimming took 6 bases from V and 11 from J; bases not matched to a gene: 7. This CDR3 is CASSPPQGAAFF. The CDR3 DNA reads TGTGCCAGCAGCCCACCACAGGGGGCGGCTTTCTTT.

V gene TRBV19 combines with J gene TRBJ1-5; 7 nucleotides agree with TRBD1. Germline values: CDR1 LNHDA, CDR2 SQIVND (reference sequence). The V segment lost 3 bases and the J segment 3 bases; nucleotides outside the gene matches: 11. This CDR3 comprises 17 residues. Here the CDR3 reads CASSMTIDRANNQPQHF. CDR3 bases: TGTGCCAGTAGTATGACAATTGACAGGGCAAACAATCAGCCCCAGCATTTT.

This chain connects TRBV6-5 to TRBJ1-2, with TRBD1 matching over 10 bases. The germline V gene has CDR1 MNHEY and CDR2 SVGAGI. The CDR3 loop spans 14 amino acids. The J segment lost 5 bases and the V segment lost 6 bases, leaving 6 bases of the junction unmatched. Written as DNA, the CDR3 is TGTGCCAGCAGAGCCACGGGACAGGGGTATGGCTACACCTTC. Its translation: CASRATGQGYGYTF.

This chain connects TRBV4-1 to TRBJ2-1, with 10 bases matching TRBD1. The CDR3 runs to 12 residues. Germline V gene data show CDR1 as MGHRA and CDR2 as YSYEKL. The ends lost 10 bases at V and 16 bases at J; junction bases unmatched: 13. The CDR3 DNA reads TGCGCCACAGGACAGGGGGTAGGAACAGAATTCTTC. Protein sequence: CATGQGVGTEFF.

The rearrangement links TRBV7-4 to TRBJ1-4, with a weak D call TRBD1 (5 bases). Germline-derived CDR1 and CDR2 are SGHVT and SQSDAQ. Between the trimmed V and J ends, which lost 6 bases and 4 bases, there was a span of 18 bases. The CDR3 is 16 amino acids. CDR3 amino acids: CASSSRSGHSNEKLFF. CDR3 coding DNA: TGTGCCAGCAGTTCCCGGTCAGGGCACAGTAATGAAAAACTGTTTTTT.

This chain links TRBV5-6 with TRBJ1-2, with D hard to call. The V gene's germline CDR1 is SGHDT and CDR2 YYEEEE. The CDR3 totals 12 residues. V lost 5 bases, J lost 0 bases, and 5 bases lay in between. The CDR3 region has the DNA TGTGCCAGCAGTCCTGCTAACTATGGCTACACCTTC. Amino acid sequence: CASSPANYGYTF.

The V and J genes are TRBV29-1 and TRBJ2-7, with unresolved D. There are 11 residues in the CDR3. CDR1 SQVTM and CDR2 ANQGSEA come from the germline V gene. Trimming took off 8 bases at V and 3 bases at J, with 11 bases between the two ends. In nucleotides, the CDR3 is TGCAGCAACTCCACAGACTACGAGCAGTACTTC. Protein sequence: CSNSTDYEQYF.

CDR3 sequence: CASSLGGGRRSQETQYF. As DNA, the CDR3 is TGTGCCAGCAGCTTAGGGGGAGGGCGACGCTCCCAAGAGACCCAGTACTTC. This chain joins TRBV7-6 and TRBJ2-5; the match to TRBD2 covers 7 bases. This CDR3 region has 17 residues. Losses at the gene ends were 1 base for V and 1 base for J; bases not matched to a gene: 9. CDR1 is SGHVS, CDR2 FNYEAQ, per germline. The full variable domain, rest sourced from reference TRBV7-6 and TRBJ2-5, is GAGVSQSPRYKVTKRGQDVALRCDPISGHVSLYWYRQALGQGPEFLTYFNYEAQQDKSGLPNDRFSAERPEGSISTLTIQRTEQRDSAMYRCASSLGGGRRSQETQYFGPGTRLLVL.

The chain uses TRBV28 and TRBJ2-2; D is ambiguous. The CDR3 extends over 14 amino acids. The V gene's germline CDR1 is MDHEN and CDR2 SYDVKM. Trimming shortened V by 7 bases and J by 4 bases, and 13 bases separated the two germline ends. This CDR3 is CASMVSSFTGELFF. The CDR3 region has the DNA TGTGCCAGCATGGTATCCAGTTTCACCGGGGAGCTGTTTTTT.